These 10 T cell receptor beta chains were sequenced from one sample in a study of technical replicates of blood from a handful of donors. Libraries were prepared by immunoSEQ multiplex PCR; TCRdb keeps only in-frame clonotypes and omits some of them. The repertoire consists of over 85,000 clones, with just under 95% occurring once and the leading ten covering approximately 0.25%. The sample was T cells isolated from PBMCs. The origin of the receptors is a human donor in good health.

V usage is TRBV2 and J usage is TRBJ2-3; possibly TRBD1 for D (5 bases). V lost 2 bases to trimming and J lost 4 bases, with 16 bases between them. Germline V gene lookup returns CDR1 SNHLY and CDR2 FYNNEI. This CDR3 region has 16 residues. This CDR3 reads CASSEKGLAASDTQYF. The CDR3 DNA is TGTGCCAGCAGTGAAAAGGGGCTCGCCGCTTCAGATACGCAGTATTTT.

This chain connects TRBV5-1 to TRBJ1-5; 9 bases line up with TRBD1. The CDR3 sequence is 18 residues long. With V trimmed by 0 bases and J by 4 bases, 11 bases remained unmatched. In germline, CDR1 is SGHRS, CDR2 YFSETQ. This CDR3 is CASSLGSGTGPQNQPQHF. In DNA form, the CDR3 reads TGCGCCAGCAGCTTGGGGTCCGGGACAGGGCCCCAAAATCAGCCCCAGCATTTT.

The J gene is TRBJ2-7, the V gene TRBV11-3; possible D gene TRBD1, 6 bases. CDR3 length: 14 amino acids. V shed 1 base and J shed 2 bases, with 9 bases lying between them. The germline V gene encodes CDR1 SGHNT and CDR2 YENEEA. CDR3 region: CASSLADSTYEQYF. In DNA form, the CDR3 reads TGTGCCAGCAGCTTAGCGGACAGCACCTACGAGCAGTACTTC.

The chain uses TRBV6-1 and TRBJ1-5; D uncertain. The V gene's germline CDR1 is MNHNS and CDR2 SASEGT. The CDR3 runs 15 residues. V lost 1 base and J 0 bases, leaving 7 bases between the germline ends. CDR3 loop: CASSEESYSNQPQHF. Here the CDR3 DNA reads TGTGCCAGCAGTGAAGAATCTTATAGCAATCAGCCCCAGCATTTT.

This clone has a single count. CDR3 bases: TGTGCCAGCAGCACGACCACACGGGTGGTCTATGGCTACACCTTC. As protein: CASSTTTRVVYGYTF. The V gene is TRBV5-5, the J gene TRBJ1-2, with unresolved D. Deletions cut 4 bases from V and 4 bases from J, with 17 bases between. Looked up from germline, CDR1 is SGHKS and CDR2 is YYEKEE (reference sequence). This CDR3 is 15 amino acids long.

The gene calls are TRBV30 and TRBJ2-7; 8 nucleotides line up with TRBD2. The V and J ends lost 0 bases and 2 bases, in that order; junction bases with no gene match: 6. CDR3 length equals 15 residues. CDR1 and CDR2 (germline): GTSNPN, SVGIG (reference sequence). CDR3 nucleotides: TGTGCCTGGAGTGTTGGGACTAGTGGGGCCTACGAGCAGTACTTC. It specifies CAWSVGTSGAYEQYF.

V usage is TRBV20-1 and J usage is TRBJ2-5; D gene uncertain. Looked up from germline, CDR1 is DFQATT and CDR2 is SNEGSKA (reference sequence). Trimming removed 6 bases from V and 5 bases from J, with 10 bases in between. The CDR3 is made up of 11 amino acids. Written as DNA, the CDR3 is TGCAGTGCCCCCTTACGGGAGACCCAGTACTTC. It specifies CSAPLRETQYF.

This chain uses TRBV19 with TRBJ1-1; D perhaps matches TRBD1 (6 bases). Germline loops: CDR1 LNHDA, CDR2 SQIVND (reference sequence). V was cut by 9 bases and J by 1 base, with 9 bases left in between. The CDR3 contains 12 residues. CDR3 residues: CASGQQNTEAFF. DNA for the CDR3: TGTGCCAGCGGACAGCAGAACACTGAAGCTTTCTTT.

The V gene is TRBV27, the J gene TRBJ2-7; 9 bases are a match to TRBD2. There are 15 residues in the CDR3. V was clipped by 5 bases and J by 6 bases; unmatched bases: 11. Germline V CDR1 and CDR2: MNHEY, SMNVEV (reference sequence). The CDR3 DNA follows: TGTGCCAGCAGTGACCCCATAGCGGGAGTGCGCGAGCAGTACTTC. Translated, it gives CASSDPIAGVREQYF.

The rearrangement joins TRBV4-1 to TRBJ2-5; a possible D gene is TRBD2 (5 bases). The CDR3 totals 15 residues. Germline V lookup: CDR1 MGHRA, CDR2 YSYEKL. V dropped 3 bases and J dropped 1 base, with 12 bases sitting between them. The CDR3 reads CASSQTPDFQETQYF. The CDR3 nucleotides are TGCGCCAGCAGCCAGACCCCGGACTTCCAAGAGACCCAGTACTTC.